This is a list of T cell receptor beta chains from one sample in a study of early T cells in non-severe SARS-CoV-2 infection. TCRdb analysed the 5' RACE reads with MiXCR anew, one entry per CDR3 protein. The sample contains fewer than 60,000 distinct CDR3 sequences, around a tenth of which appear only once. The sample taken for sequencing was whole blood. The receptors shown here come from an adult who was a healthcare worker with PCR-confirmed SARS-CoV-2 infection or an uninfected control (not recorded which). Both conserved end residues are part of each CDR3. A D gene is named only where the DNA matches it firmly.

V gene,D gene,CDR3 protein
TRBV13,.,CASSLGTSSYEQYF
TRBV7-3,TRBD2,CASSLGASGTKYNEQFF
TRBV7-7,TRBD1,CASSLVPPGQGGSEQFF
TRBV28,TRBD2,CASSLPPGLAEGSRYNEQFF
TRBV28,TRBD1,CASGEDRGPTEAFF
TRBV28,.,CASSSAGSHRNEQFF
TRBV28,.,CASSLGGSGNIQYF
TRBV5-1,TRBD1,CASSPDGQGTNEKLFF
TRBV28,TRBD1,CASSPPQQGAANEQFF
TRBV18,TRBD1,CASSPGQGRTGYGYTF
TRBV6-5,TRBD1,CASSSLQGGNYGYTF
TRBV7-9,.,CASSLTISPLHF
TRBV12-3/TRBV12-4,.,CASSPLQTSYNEQFF
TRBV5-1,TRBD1,CASNRDRGGETEAFF
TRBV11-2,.,CASRGLRYNEQFF
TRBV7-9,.,CASSLVGGGNIQYF
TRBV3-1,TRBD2,CASRLAGGTNEQFF
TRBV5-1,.,CASSFQPGNTEAFF
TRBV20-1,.,CSARDRLGRGELFF
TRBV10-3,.,CASREGVGDTQYF
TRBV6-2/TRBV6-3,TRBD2,CASSYLPSGRTNEQFF
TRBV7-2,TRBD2,CASSRTATSGIYEQYF
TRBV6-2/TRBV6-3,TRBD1,CASSPMDRALNEQFF
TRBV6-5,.,CASSYDAGWVGEQFF
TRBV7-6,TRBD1,CASSPDRGRETQYF
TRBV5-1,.,CASSSGGGLTYEQYF
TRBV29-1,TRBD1,CSVGGPGQGYNEQFF
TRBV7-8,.,CASSLGYGYYNEQFF
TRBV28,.,CAACTTDTQYF
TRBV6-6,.,CASSYAAGVQPQHF
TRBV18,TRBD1,CASSTTGSDTEAFF
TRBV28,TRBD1,CASSFDRGYTEAFF
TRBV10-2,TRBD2,CASRASGSWEQYF
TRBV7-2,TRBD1,CASSQGQGAAENTIYF
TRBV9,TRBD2,CASSAGTSAKETQYF
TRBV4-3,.,CASSQNSGEQFF
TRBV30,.,CAWCHSTYTGELFF
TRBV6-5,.,CASSYAGNYNEQFF
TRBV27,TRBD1,CASSLFAILQGQGSSPLHF
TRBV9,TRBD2,CASSPGTSDQETQYF
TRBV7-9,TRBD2,CASSLDLAGGPEFF
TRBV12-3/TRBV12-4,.,CASSLGASTDTQYF
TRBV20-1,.,CSAREHSTGELFF
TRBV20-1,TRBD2,CSAIAGGHTGELFF
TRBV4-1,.,CASSHQGRSYEQYF